This entry lists 28 T cell receptor beta chains sequenced from one sample in a study of cytomegalovirus exposure and HLA in healthy donors. This PCR relied on a set of 60 Vbeta primers and 13 Jbeta primers. Sequencing was performed with immunoSEQ multiplex PCR; in TCRdb, only in-frame clones are kept and a portion is missing. The sample consists of fewer than 250,000 clones, about nine tenths of them appearing once. Sequencing used PBMCs. The receptors were sampled from a boy between 2 and 10 years old in good health and CMV-seronegative.

The genes are TRBV9 and TRBJ2-5; 10 bases agree with TRBD2. Unmatched junction bases numbered 14, after V lost 4 bases and J lost 5 bases. The germline V gene encodes CDR1 SGDLS and CDR2 YYNGEE. The CDR3 length is 17 residues. In nucleotides, the CDR3 is TGTGCCAGCAGCTCCGGGGCTAGCGGGAGTTTAGGGGAGACCCAGTACTTC. This sequence encodes CASSSGASGSLGETQYF. The full variable domain, its missing parts supplied by reference TRBV9 and TRBJ2-5, is DSGVTQTPKHLITATGQRVTLRCSPRSGDLSVYWYQQSLDQGLQFLIQYYNGEERAKGNILERFSAQQFPDLHSELNLSSLELGDSALYFCASSSGASGSLGETQYFGPGTRLLVL.

V is TRBV5-1 and J is TRBJ2-2; no clear D. Germline V gene data show CDR1 as SGHRS and CDR2 as YFSETQ. This CDR3 is built from 15 residues. Trimming removed 0 bases from V and 5 bases from J, with 11 bases in between. CDR3 sequence: CASSLDAAMTGELFF. The DNA of the CDR3 is TGCGCCAGCAGCTTGGACGCCGCGATGACCGGGGAGCTGTTTTTT.

With regard to this clone: The germline gene is not matched at one end of the junction; a read error may be the cause. The identical CDR3 is also encoded by other nucleotide sequences in the sample. This chain joins TRBV15 and TRBJ2-6; D not resolved. This CDR3 is built from 17 residues. The germline gives CDR1 LNHNV, CDR2 YYDKDF (reference sequence). The CDR3 here is CATSRVARSSGANVLTF. CDR3 sequence (DNA): TGCGCCACCAGCAGAGTGGCGCGGAGCTCTGGGGCCAACGTCCTGACTTTC. Combining the CDR3 with reference TRBV15 and TRBJ2-6 gives the whole variable domain DAMVIQNPRYQVTQFGKPVTLSCSQTLNHNVMYWYQQKSSQAPKLLFHYYDKDFNNEADTPDNFQSRRPNTSFCFLDIRSPGLGDTAMYLCATSRVARSSGANVLTFGAGSRLTVL.

The CDR3 is CASSNSGGEREPQHF. The CDR3 DNA is TGTGCCAGTAGCAACTCAGGGGGTGAACGGGAGCCCCAGCATTTT. V usage is TRBV19 and J usage is TRBJ1-5, with 7 bases fitting TRBD1. The germline CDR1 and CDR2 sequences are LNHDA and SQIVND (reference sequence). The CDR3 runs to 15 residues. V dropped 6 bases and J dropped 8; count of bases not matched to a gene: 13.

The gene calls are TRBV4-2 and TRBJ2-1; 11 bases map to TRBD2. Germline V gene data show CDR1 as LGHNA and CDR2 as YNFKEQ. The CDR3 runs 16 residues. Losses at the gene ends were 4 bases for V and 5 bases for J; bases not matched to a gene: 7. CDR3 coding DNA: TGTGCCAGCAGCCTAGTGGGACTAGCGGTGAACAATGAGCAGTTCTTC. Protein product: CASSLVGLAVNNEQFF.

The CDR3 DNA follows: TGTGCCAGCAGCCTCGGATCTTCAGCGGGGAACACTGAAGCTTTCTTT. This codes for CASSLGSSAGNTEAFF. The chain has TRBV5-4 and TRBJ1-1; D call uncertain. The germline V gene has CDR1 SGHNT and CDR2 YYREEE (reference sequence). This CDR3 comprises 16 residues. The V gene lost 4 bases and the J gene lost 1 base, with 17 bases spanning the gap.

The chain uses TRBV28 and TRBJ2-1; the D gene is possibly TRBD2 (7 bases). Between the trimmed V and J ends, which lost 6 bases and 3 bases, there was a span of 15 bases. This CDR3 is built from 15 residues. Germline values: CDR1 MDHEN, CDR2 SYDVKM. CDR3 residues: CASRSPGGHYNEQFF. The DNA of the CDR3 is TGTGCCAGCAGGAGCCCCGGGGGGCACTACAATGAGCAGTTCTTC.

V usage is TRBV25-1 and J usage is TRBJ2-7; D might be TRBD1 (5 bases). The CDR3 totals 15 residues. V was pared by 2 bases and J by 3 bases, with 14 bases between. Germline V gives CDR1 MGHDK, CDR2 SYGVNS. The chain's CDR3 is CASSEVRVPLYEQYF. The DNA of the CDR3 is TGTGCCAGCAGTGAAGTCAGGGTCCCCCTCTACGAGCAGTACTTC.

The rearrangement links TRBV11-2 to TRBJ2-7; 8 bases align to TRBD1. The CDR3 is 16 residues long. V was clipped by 1 base and J by 1 base; unmatched bases: 6. The germline gives CDR1 SGHAT, CDR2 FQNNGV. This CDR3 is CASSLGSGTGSYEQYF. CDR3 nucleotides: TGTGCCAGCAGCTTAGGATCCGGGACAGGTTCCTACGAGCAGTACTTC.

This CDR3 reads CASSLAGQGNYGYTF. In DNA form, the CDR3 reads TGTGCCAGCAGCTTAGCGGGACAGGGAAACTATGGCTACACCTTC. The chain links TRBV7-8 to TRBJ1-2; the match to TRBD1 covers 9 bases. The CDR3 is made up of 15 amino acids. With V trimmed by 0 bases and J by 2 bases, 1 base remained unmatched. Germline CDR1 and CDR2: SGHVS and FQNEAQ.

The gene calls are TRBV19 and TRBJ1-2; no definite D call. The V end lost 3 bases, the J end lost 4 bases, and 12 bases lay between the germline ends. Germline V gene sequence: CDR1 LNHDA, CDR2 SQIVND (reference sequence). There are 14 residues in the CDR3. The DNA for the CDR3 is TGTGCCAGTAGTATCGGGAGGAGTACCTATGGCTACACCTTC. Amino acids: CASSIGRSTYGYTF.

The chain recombines TRBV19 with TRBJ2-3; a weak D match, TRBD1 (6 bases). Germline values: CDR1 LNHDA, CDR2 SQIVND (reference sequence). The CDR3 has 14 residues. The V gene lost 1 base and the J gene lost 5 bases, with 10 bases spanning the gap. In DNA form, the CDR3 reads TGTGCCAGTAGTATAGCGAGAGGGGGAGATACGCAGTATTTT. Its translation: CASSIARGGDTQYF.

The rearrangement joins TRBV6-5 to TRBJ2-7, with 11 nucleotides matching TRBD2. The CDR3 sequence is 14 residues long. The germline CDR1 and CDR2 sequences are MNHEY and SVGAGI. The V gene end was trimmed by 4 bases and the J gene end by 5 bases; junction bases not matched to a gene: 4. The CDR3 DNA reads as TGTGCCAGCAGTTTCACTAGCGGGAGAAACGAGCAGTACTTC. Translated: CASSFTSGRNEQYF.

V and J are TRBV27 and TRBJ1-1; no firm D call. Germline V gene sequence: CDR1 MNHEY, CDR2 SMNVEV (reference sequence). V was cut by 7 bases and J by 11 bases, with 14 bases left in between. This CDR3 is built from 11 residues. The CDR3, as DNA: TGTGCCAGCATGGGAGGGCCGGCGGCTTTCTTT. Its translation: CASMGGPAAFF.

The chain employs TRBV4-2 and TRBJ2-1; D uncertain. Germline CDR1 is LGHNA and CDR2 is YNFKEQ. V lost 0 bases, J lost 4 bases, and 13 bases lay in between. This CDR3 contains 16 residues. The CDR3 DNA follows: TGTGCCAGCAGCCAAGAACGTAGCAGCTTATACAATGAGCAGTTCTTC. This encodes CASSQERSSLYNEQFF.

V gene TRBV30 combines with J gene TRBJ1-1; D uncertain. This CDR3 has 14 residues. Per germline, CDR1 GTSNPN and CDR2 SVGIG (reference sequence). The ends were cut back, 1 base at V and 4 bases at J, with 13 bases in the middle. DNA of the CDR3: TGTGCCTGGAGTGGGGCGGGTCGGGGCACTGAAGCTTTCTTT. Its translation is CAWSGAGRGTEAFF.

About this clone: Other nucleotide sequences from this sample produce the same CDR3. This chain uses TRBV19 with TRBJ1-1; D may be TRBD1 (6 bases). Germline lookup yields CDR1 LNHDA and CDR2 SQIVND (reference sequence). V was shortened by 7 bases and J by 3 bases, with 21 bases between the two germline ends. The CDR3 is 16 residues long. CDR3 residues: CASIPDRFFLYTEAFF. The CDR3 DNA reads as TGTGCCAGTATCCCCGACAGGTTTTTTTTGTACACTGAAGCTTTCTTT.

The V call is TRBV20-1, the J call TRBJ1-1; D not resolved. The germline V gene encodes CDR1 DFQATT and CDR2 SNEGSKA (reference sequence). The CDR3 has 10 residues. V was shortened by 1 base and J by 11 bases, with 8 bases between the two germline ends. The CDR3 bases are TGCAGTGCTAGAGTGTACGGGGCTTTCTTT. Its translation: CSARVYGAFF.

The rearrangement joins TRBV7-7 to TRBJ2-5, with a possible D match to TRBD2 (5 bases). The end of the DNA fits TRBJ2-7 better, so the J call may be wrong. The CDR3 consists of 14 residues. Germline lookup yields CDR1 SSHAT and CDR2 FNYEAQ (reference sequence). Here the CDR3 DNA reads TGTGCCAGCAGCCCGACGGACTTCTCCTACGAGCAGTACTTC. Translated, it gives CASSPTDFSYEQYF.

The chain joins TRBV14 to TRBJ2-1, with D maybe TRBD1 (6 bases). The CDR3 runs to 14 residues. The V end lost 2 bases, the J end lost 8 bases, and 13 bases lay between the germline ends. Germline V gene lookup returns CDR1 SGHDN and CDR2 FVKESK. The CDR3 DNA reads TGTGCCAGCAGCCAAAGGGCTCAGGGGTATGAGCAGTTCTTC. Amino acids: CASSQRAQGYEQFF.

This clone was detected only a few times. As DNA, the CDR3 is TGTGCCAGCAGTCGAACAGGGATGGCAGATACGCAGTATTTT. Encoded protein: CASSRTGMADTQYF. J is TRBJ2-3 and V is TRBV7-3; tentative D call: TRBD1 (6 bases). V shed 6 bases and J shed 4 bases, with 14 bases lying between them. The CDR3 spans 14 residues. The germline V gene has CDR1 SGHTA and CDR2 FQGTGA.

J is TRBJ1-1 and V is TRBV4-2; no definite D call. Germline CDR1 and CDR2: LGHNA and YNFKEQ. This CDR3 is 14 amino acids long. The V gene lost 0 bases and the J gene lost 5 bases, with 10 bases spanning the gap. CDR3 DNA: TGTGCCAGCAGCCAAGAGAGGGTAACTACTGAAGCTTTCTTT. Residues: CASSQERVTTEAFF.

V is TRBV4-1 and J is TRBJ2-7; D not resolved. The germline V gene encodes CDR1 MGHRA and CDR2 YSYEKL. The CDR3 loop spans 14 amino acids. Trimming pared 1 base from V and 2 bases from J, leaving 9 bases between. The CDR3 sequence is CASSQVRGTYEQYF. CDR3 DNA: TGCGCCAGCAGCCAAGTACGCGGCACCTACGAGCAGTACTTC.

This clone was found once. The junction departs from germline at one end; a sequencing error may be responsible. The genes are TRBV30 and TRBJ2-5, with 7 bases identical to TRBD2. Germline V gene lookup returns CDR1 GTSNPN and CDR2 SVGIG (reference sequence). This CDR3 is 12 amino acids long. As DNA, the CDR3 is TGCGGCGCTAGGGAGGGGCAAGAGACCCAGTACTTC. Protein sequence: CGAREGQETQYF. Full variable domain (missing parts from reference TRBV30 and TRBJ2-5): SQTIHQWPATLVQPVGSPLSLECTVEGTSNPNLYWYRQAAGRGLQLLFYSVGIGQISSEVPQNLSASRPQDRQFILSSKKLLLSDSGFYLCGAREGQETQYFGPGTRLLVL.

This chain uses TRBV10-1 with TRBJ2-5; the match to TRBD2 covers 7 bases. The CDR3 sequence is 13 residues long. The junction had 7 bases not matched to a gene; V was cut back by 8 bases and J by 4 bases. The germline CDR1 and CDR2 sequences are WNHNN and SYGVQD (reference sequence). The CDR3 region is CASQSGVGETQYF. For the CDR3, the DNA is TGCGCCAGCCAGAGCGGGGTTGGAGAGACCCAGTACTTC.

V is TRBV5-1 and J is TRBJ2-7, with TRBD1 as a possible D gene (6 bases). Germline CDR1 reads SGHRS; CDR2 reads YFSETQ. The CDR3 has 13 amino acids. Between the trimmed V and J ends, which lost 0 bases and 9 bases, there was a span of 13 bases. CDR3 nucleotide sequence: TGCGCCAGCAGCTTGGCTCAACAGGGTCCGCAGTACTTC. It specifies CASSLAQQGPQYF.

Notes on this clone: One junction end does not reproduce the germline sequence, and a read error may be involved. The rearrangement links TRBV28 to TRBJ1-1; D is unresolved. The CDR3 consists of 13 residues. Germline V gene sequence: CDR1 MDHEN, CDR2 SYDVKM. The CDR3 DNA sequence: TGTGCCAGCAGTTATCCCCCCGGGATGAAGCTTGGCTTT. This gives the protein CASSYPPGMKLGF.

This clone was seen a few times. This chain connects TRBV30 to TRBJ2-6; 11 bases are shared with TRBD1. The CDR3 totals 15 residues. With 5 bases clipped from V and 4 bases from J, the junction kept 4 bases outside the gene matches. CDR1 and CDR2 (germline): GTSNPN, SVGIG (reference sequence). The CDR3 sequence: CAWGQGARGANVLTF. DNA of the CDR3: TGTGCCTGGGGACAGGGGGCGCGGGGGGCCAACGTCCTGACTTTC.